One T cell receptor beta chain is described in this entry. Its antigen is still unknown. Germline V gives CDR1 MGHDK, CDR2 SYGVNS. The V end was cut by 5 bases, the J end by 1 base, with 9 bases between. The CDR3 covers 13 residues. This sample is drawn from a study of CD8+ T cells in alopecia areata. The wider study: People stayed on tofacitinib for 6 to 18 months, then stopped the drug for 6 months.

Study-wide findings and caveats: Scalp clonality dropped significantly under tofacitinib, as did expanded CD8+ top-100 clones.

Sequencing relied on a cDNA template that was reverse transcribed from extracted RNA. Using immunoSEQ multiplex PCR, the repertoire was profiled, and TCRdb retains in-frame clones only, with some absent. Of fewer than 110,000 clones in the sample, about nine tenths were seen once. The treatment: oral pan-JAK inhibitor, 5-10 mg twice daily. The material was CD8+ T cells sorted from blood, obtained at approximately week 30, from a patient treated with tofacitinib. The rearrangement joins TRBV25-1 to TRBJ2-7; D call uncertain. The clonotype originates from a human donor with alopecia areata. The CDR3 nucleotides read TGTGCCAGCAGTCGAGGTTCTTCCTACGAGCAGTACTTC. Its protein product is CASSRGSSYEQYF.